A selection of T cell receptor beta chains follows, all from one sample in a study of T cells in Graves' hyperthyroidism and ophthalmopathy. Via MiXCR, TCRdb re-called the multiplex PCR reads, giving one row per CDR3 protein. Of about 640,000 distinct CDR3 sequences in the sample, roughly 20% are singletons; the top ten hold approximately 30%. Sequencing used blood. The receptors were sampled from a man in his thirties or forties with Graves' ophthalmopathy. The CDR3 runs from the conserved cysteine through the conserved F or W. A D gene is named only where the DNA matches it firmly. The size entry is marked missing in some rows and otherwise reads once, few, many or a size class.

abundance: many; d_gene: TRBD1; v_gene: TRBV28; j_gene: TRBJ1-5; CDR3nt: TGTGCCAGCAGCCCCACAGGGGGCTCCGGTCAGCCCCAGCATTTT; CDR3aa: CASSPTGGSGQPQHF
abundance: -; d_gene: TRBD2; v_gene: TRBV18; j_gene: TRBJ2-1; CDR3nt: TGTGCCAGCTCACTCGGACTAGCGTTCTACAATGAGCAGTTCTTC; CDR3aa: CASSLGLAFYNEQFF
abundance: few; d_gene: TRBD2; v_gene: TRBV6-1; j_gene: TRBJ2-5; CDR3nt: TGTGCCAGCAGAGCCGGGACTAGCGTAGATCAAGAGACCCAGTACTTC; CDR3aa: CASRAGTSVDQETQYF
abundance: -; d_gene: -; v_gene: TRBV6-1; j_gene: TRBJ1-6; CDR3nt: TGTGCCAGCTTGCCCGATGGGGGATATAATTCACCCCTCCACTTT; CDR3aa: CASLPDGGYNSPLHF
abundance: many; d_gene: TRBD1; v_gene: TRBV12-3/TRBV12-4; j_gene: TRBJ2-3; CDR3nt: TGTGCCAGCAGTTTACTCTTTACGGGACAGGGGGCGACAGATACGCAGTATTTT; CDR3aa: CASSLLFTGQGATDTQYF
abundance: many; d_gene: -; v_gene: TRBV12-3/TRBV12-4; j_gene: TRBJ2-3; CDR3nt: TGTGCCAGCAGTTTCGCCAGAGACTGGCGGTCAAGCACAGATACGCAGTATTTT; CDR3aa: CASSFARDWRSSTDTQYF
abundance: -; d_gene: -; v_gene: TRBV27; j_gene: TRBJ1-6; CDR3nt: TGTGCCAGCAGTTCACAAACAGGAGACTCCTATAATTCACCCCTCCACTTT; CDR3aa: CASSSQTGDSYNSPLHF
abundance: many; d_gene: -; v_gene: TRBV3-1; j_gene: TRBJ1-3; CDR3nt: TGTGCCAGCAGCCAAGTGCAGAAAACGGGCACCATATATTTT; CDR3aa: CASSQVQKTGTIYF
abundance: few; d_gene: TRBD2; v_gene: TRBV11-2; j_gene: TRBJ2-3; CDR3nt: TGTGCCAGCAGCTCCGAACTAGCGGGAGGATCAGATACGCAGTATTTT; CDR3aa: CASSSELAGGSDTQYF
abundance: -; d_gene: TRBD1; v_gene: TRBV6-1; j_gene: TRBJ1-5; CDR3nt: TGTGCCACGGCGGGACAGGCAATTCAGCCCCAGCATTTT; CDR3aa: CATAGQAIQPQHF
abundance: many; d_gene: -; v_gene: TRBV12-3/TRBV12-4; j_gene: TRBJ1-5; CDR3nt: TGTGCCAGCAGTTTATCCGGGACTTTAGAGGGCAATCAGCCCCAGCATTTT; CDR3aa: CASSLSGTLEGNQPQHF
abundance: few; d_gene: -; v_gene: TRBV6-1; j_gene: TRBJ1-5; CDR3nt: TGTGCCAGCCGCGAAACAGGTCTCAGCAATCAGCCCCAGCATTTT; CDR3aa: CASRETGLSNQPQHF
abundance: few; d_gene: -; v_gene: TRBV5-4; j_gene: TRBJ2-2; CDR3nt: TGTGCCAGCAGCAATGAACAGGGACCGAACACCGGGGAGCTGTTTTTT; CDR3aa: CASSNEQGPNTGELFF
abundance: -; d_gene: TRBD2; v_gene: TRBV5-1; j_gene: TRBJ2-3; CDR3nt: TGCGCCAGCAGCTTGGCACCGGCGGGAGGGGTAGATACGCAGTATTTT; CDR3aa: CASSLAPAGGVDTQYF
abundance: many; d_gene: TRBD2; v_gene: TRBV11-2; j_gene: TRBJ2-1; CDR3nt: TGTGCCAGCAGCTCGGGACTAGCGGGAGAGTCCTACAATGAGCAGTTCTTC; CDR3aa: CASSSGLAGESYNEQFF
abundance: -; d_gene: -; v_gene: TRBV20-1; j_gene: TRBJ2-7; CDR3nt: TGCAGTGCTAGAGATCTGGGCAGGAGCTCCTACGAGCAGTACTTC; CDR3aa: CSARDLGRSSYEQYF
abundance: few; d_gene: TRBD1; v_gene: TRBV6-1; j_gene: TRBJ2-5; CDR3nt: TGTGCCAGCAGCTCAGACAGGGTGGTGGAAAAGACCCAGTACTTC; CDR3aa: CASSSDRVVEKTQYF
abundance: many; d_gene: -; v_gene: TRBV20-1; j_gene: TRBJ1-1; CDR3nt: TGCAGTGCTGCCGCAGGAAGACCTGAAGCTTTCTTT; CDR3aa: CSAAAGRPEAFF
abundance: -; d_gene: -; v_gene: TRBV6-2/TRBV6-3; j_gene: TRBJ2-2; CDR3nt: TGTGCCATTAACGTCGGTAGCGGAAACTACAAGAACACCGGGGAGCTGTTTTTT; CDR3aa: CAINVGSGNYKNTGELFF